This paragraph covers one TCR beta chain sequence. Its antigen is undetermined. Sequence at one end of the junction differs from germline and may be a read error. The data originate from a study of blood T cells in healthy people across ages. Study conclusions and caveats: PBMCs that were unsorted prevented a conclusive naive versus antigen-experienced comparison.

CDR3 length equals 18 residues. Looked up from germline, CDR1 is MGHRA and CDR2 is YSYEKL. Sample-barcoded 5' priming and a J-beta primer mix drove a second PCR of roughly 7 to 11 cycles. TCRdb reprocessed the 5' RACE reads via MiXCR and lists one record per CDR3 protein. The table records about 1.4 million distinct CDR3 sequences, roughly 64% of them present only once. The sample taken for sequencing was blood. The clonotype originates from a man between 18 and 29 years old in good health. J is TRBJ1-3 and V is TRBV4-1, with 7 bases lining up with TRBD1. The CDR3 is CTSSQGGGKGRAGNTIYF. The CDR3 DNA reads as TGCACCAGCAGCCAAGGGGGCGGGAAGGGACGAGCTGGAAACACCATATATTTT.